This note documents a single T cell receptor (beta chain) sequence. The data originate from a study of T cells after yellow fever vaccination. A universal primer site and UMIs were added as TCR cDNA was made by 5'RACE template switching. TCRdb re-called the 5' RACE reads through MiXCR, storing one row per CDR3 protein. Of approximately 550,000 distinct CDR3 sequences in the sample, around 21% were seen once. With 7 bases removed from V and 0 bases from J, the gap between germline ends came to 16 bases. Germline CDR1 SGHVS, CDR2 FQNEAQ. The CDR3 runs to 16 residues. The sequenced sample was PBMCs, obtained 15 days after the yellow fever booster vaccination. This TCR was sampled from a man in his thirties or forties who received the YFV17D yellow fever vaccine. The chain has TRBV7-8 and TRBJ2-1, with D perhaps matching TRBD2 (5 bases). The CDR3 DNA reads TGTGCCAGCACCCCCCTCGGGGTTCGCTCCTACAATGAGCAGTTCTTC. Translated, it gives CASTPLGVRSYNEQFF.